The next 30 T cell receptor beta chains were all read from a single sample in a study of shared clonotypes between healthy human individuals. Here immunoSEQ multiplex PCR was the method, and the copy in TCRdb shows in-frame clones only, minus some. Of about 2 million clones listed, roughly 95% were seen once; the top ten hold 0.95% to 1.5%. CD45RO-negative CD8 cells positively selected for CCR7 made up the naive population, which excluded terminally differentiated effector memory CD45RA+ cells. Sequencing was performed on naive CD8+ T cells sorted from blood. The origin of the receptors is a man younger than 35 in good health.

The CDR3 DNA reads TGTGCCAGCAGCTTGGGGGGGCGGGCTGAAGCTTTCTTT. Protein sequence: CASSLGGRAEAFF. The chain combines TRBV5-8 with TRBJ1-1, with D possibly being TRBD1 (6 bases). CDR1 is SGHTS, CDR2 YDEGEE, per germline. The CDR3 is made up of 13 amino acids. V gave up 0 bases and J gave up 6 bases, with 9 bases separating them. The complete variable domain, with remaining parts taken from reference TRBV5-8 and TRBJ1-1, reads EAGVTQSPTHLIKTRGQQATLRCSPISGHTSVYWYQQALGLGLQFLLWYDEGEERNRGNFPPRFSGRQFPNYSSELNVNALELEDSALYLCASSLGGRAEAFFGQGTRLTVV.

This clone was recorded once. The CDR3 sequence is CASSDRVGSEKLFF. CDR3 DNA sequence: TGTGCCAGCAGCGACAGGGTGGGTAGTGAAAAACTGTTTTTT. The chain is built from TRBV7-9 and TRBJ1-4, with 7 bases identical to TRBD1. The CDR3 runs 14 residues. Trimming cost V 5 bases and J 7 bases; bases outside gene matches: 7. Per germline, CDR1 SEHNR and CDR2 FQNEAQ (reference sequence).

This clone was seen a single time. The chain couples TRBV4-1 to TRBJ2-2; D not certain. V was trimmed by 5 bases and J by 6 bases, leaving 4 bases between them. This CDR3 has 11 residues. Germline CDR1 MGHRA, CDR2 YSYEKL. The chain's CDR3 is CASSGPGELFF. In DNA, the CDR3 is TGCGCCAGCAGCGGGCCCGGGGAGCTGTTTTTT.

The chain combines TRBV14 with TRBJ1-3; D is undetermined. This CDR3 spans 16 amino acids. The V and J ends lost 0 bases and 0 bases respectively, with 9 bases between them. Germline CDR1 reads SGHDN; CDR2 reads FVKESK. CDR3 sequence (DNA): TGTGCCAGCAGCCAAGATACTCACAACTCTGGAAACACCATATATTTT. Its translation: CASSQDTHNSGNTIYF.

This sequence joins TRBV7-9 and TRBJ2-4; 7 nucleotides align to TRBD1. Germline loops: CDR1 SEHNR, CDR2 FQNEAQ (reference sequence). Germline trimming cut 5 bases from V and 8 bases from J; bases unmatched to any gene: 12. The CDR3 is made up of 15 amino acids. The CDR3 sequence is CASSLATGDRDIQYF. The DNA for the CDR3 is TGTGCCAGCAGCCTGGCCACAGGGGATAGAGACATTCAGTACTTC.

The chain carries TRBV29-1 and TRBJ2-2; 8 bases match TRBD1. Trimming at V came to 7 bases and at J to 6 bases, leaving 7 bases not matched to a gene. The germline V gene encodes CDR1 SQVTM and CDR2 ANQGSEA. The CDR3 is made up of 13 amino acids. The CDR3 nucleotides are TGCAGCGCCGAGGACAGGGATTCCGGGGAGCTGTTTTTT. The encoded protein is CSAEDRDSGELFF.

The genes are TRBV23-1 and TRBJ2-4; the D is unclear. TRBV23-1 is an ORF; its function is uncertain. This CDR3 contains 11 residues. V was pared by 0 bases and J by 8 bases, with 2 bases between. The CDR3 spells CASSQSDIQYF. As DNA, the CDR3 is TGCGCCAGCAGTCAATCGGACATTCAGTACTTC.

The chain couples TRBV18 to TRBJ2-1; 10 bases map to TRBD2. The V gene end was trimmed by 3 bases and the J gene end by 2 bases; junction bases not matched to a gene: 4. The length of the CDR3 is 16 residues. The germline CDR1 and CDR2 sequences are KGHSH and LQKENI. The DNA of the CDR3 is TGTGCCAGCTCACCCCTAGCGGGAGAGACCTACAATGAGCAGTTCTTC. Its translation is CASSPLAGETYNEQFF.

This clone showed up just a few times. The J gene is TRBJ2-1, the V gene TRBV25-1; 9 bases agree with TRBD2. The V gene end was trimmed by 8 bases and the J gene end by 1 base; junction bases not matched to a gene: 9. CDR1 MGHDK and CDR2 SYGVNS come from the germline V gene. This CDR3 contains 16 residues. CDR3 DNA sequence: TGTGCCAGCGCTTGGCGGGAGGGATTATCCTACAATGAGCAGTTCTTC. This translates into CASAWREGLSYNEQFF.

The chain uses TRBV19 and TRBJ2-1; D is unclear. Germline CDR1 reads LNHDA; CDR2 reads SQIVND (reference sequence). This CDR3 is 13 amino acids long. The V end was cut by 1 base, the J end by 9 bases, with 10 bases between. CDR3 protein: CASSIATGSEQFF. Here the CDR3 DNA reads TGTGCCAGTAGTATAGCGACGGGCAGTGAGCAGTTCTTC.

The chain employs TRBV5-6 and TRBJ1-1, with 7 nucleotides matching TRBD1. This CDR3 has 15 residues. Germline CDR1 and CDR2: SGHDT and YYEEEE. Trimming at V came to 0 bases and at J to 6 bases, leaving 8 bases not matched to a gene. CDR3 bases: TGTGCCAGCAGCTTGGAATTACAGGGGTTGGCTGAAGCTTTCTTT. Its protein is CASSLELQGLAEAFF.

The chain is built from TRBV7-8 and TRBJ1-1; D may be TRBD1 (5 bases). This CDR3 has 12 amino acids. V was shortened by 5 bases and J by 7 bases, with 11 bases between the two germline ends. Germline V lookup: CDR1 SGHVS, CDR2 FQNEAQ. The DNA of the CDR3 is TGTGCCAGCAGCAATGGACATGTTGAAGCTTTCTTT. Translation: CASSNGHVEAFF.

The CDR3 region has the DNA TGTGTACGTGGGACGAGCACCGGGGAGCTGTTTTTT. As protein: CVRGTSTGELFF. The chain joins TRBV27 to TRBJ2-2; D may match TRBD1 or TRBD2 (5 bases each). Germline CDR1 MNHEY, CDR2 SMNVEV (reference sequence). The CDR3 covers 12 residues.

The chain carries TRBV9 and TRBJ2-5, with D possibly TRBD1 on 6 matching bases. V dropped 4 bases and J dropped 2 bases, with 15 bases sitting between them. CDR1 is SGDLS, CDR2 YYNGEE, per germline. CDR3 length: 15 residues. The CDR3 sequence is CASSLGAASQETQYF. The DNA for the CDR3 is TGTGCCAGCAGCTTGGGGGCAGCGTCGCAAGAGACCCAGTACTTC. The full variable domain, rest sourced from reference TRBV9 and TRBJ2-5, is DSGVTQTPKHLITATGQRVTLRCSPRSGDLSVYWYQQSLDQGLQFLIQYYNGEERAKGNILERFSAQQFPDLHSELNLSSLELGDSALYFCASSLGAASQETQYFGPGTRLLVL.

The CDR3 is CASSLSTEGLNEQFF. The CDR3 DNA reads as TGTGCCAGCAGTTTATCGACCGAAGGCCTAAATGAGCAGTTCTTC. The chain employs TRBV27 and TRBJ2-1; D gene unclear. The CDR3 consists of 15 residues. V was clipped by 0 bases and J by 7 bases, with 13 bases between them. Germline V CDR1 and CDR2: MNHEY, SMNVEV (reference sequence).

This rearrangement joins TRBV10-3 to TRBJ2-7; either TRBD1 or TRBD2 may supply D (6 bases each). Trimming removed 1 base at V and 0 bases at J, with 10 bases between. Per germline, CDR1 ENHRY and CDR2 SYGVKD. The CDR3 is 15 amino acids. CDR3 sequence: CAISEFWGASYEQYF. The CDR3 nucleotides are TGTGCCATCAGTGAGTTCTGGGGGGCCTCCTACGAGCAGTACTTC.

V gene TRBV9 combines with J gene TRBJ2-1; 9 nucleotides match TRBD1. Germline CDR1 is SGDLS and CDR2 is YYNGEE. CDR3 length: 15 residues. V shed 4 bases and J 0 bases; nucleotides not matched to a gene: 2. The CDR3 DNA reads as TGTGCCAGCAGCTCGACAGGGGGCTCCTACAATGAGCAGTTCTTC. Translated, it gives CASSSTGGSYNEQFF. Supplemented by reference TRBV9 and TRBJ2-1, the full variable domain reads DSGVTQTPKHLITATGQRVTLRCSPRSGDLSVYWYQQSLDQGLQFLIQYYNGEERAKGNILERFSAQQFPDLHSELNLSSLELGDSALYFCASSSTGGSYNEQFFGPGTRLTVL.

The chain joins TRBV2 to TRBJ2-7; either TRBD1 or TRBD2 may fit D (6 bases each). The CDR3 is 14 amino acids. V was shortened by 2 bases and J by 7 bases, with 15 bases between the two germline ends. The V gene's germline CDR1 is SNHLY and CDR2 FYNNEI. The CDR3 region has the DNA TGTGCCAGCAGTGAACTTCCGGGGGCCAGAGAGCAGTACTTC. Amino acids: CASSELPGAREQYF.

This clone was observed a few times. The chain uses TRBV4-1 and TRBJ2-6; no firm D call. Trimming shortened V by 1 base and J by 1 base, and 5 bases separated the two germline ends. Per the germline V gene, CDR1 is MGHRA and CDR2 is YSYEKL. The CDR3 is 15 amino acids. CDR3 loop: CASSQGWSGANVLTF. The CDR3 region has the DNA TGCGCCAGCAGCCAAGGGTGGTCTGGGGCCAACGTCCTGACTTTC.

This rearrangement joins TRBV30 to TRBJ2-7; D remains unclear. Trimming took 4 bases from V and 3 from J, leaving 7 bases between them. The CDR3 consists of 11 residues. The germline V gene has CDR1 GTSNPN and CDR2 SVGIG (reference sequence). The CDR3 region is CAWNRGYEQYF. Here the CDR3 DNA reads TGTGCCTGGAACAGAGGCTACGAGCAGTACTTC.

For this clone: One junction end does not reproduce the germline sequence, and a read error may be involved. The V call is TRBV9, the J call TRBJ2-3; 11 bases line up with TRBD2. This CDR3 is built from 13 residues. CDR1 is SGDLS and CDR2 is YYNGEE in the germline V gene. CDR3 sequence (DNA): TGTGCCAGCAGCGCGCTCTTAGCGGGAGGGCTTTTTTTT. This encodes CASSALLAGGLFF.

V and J are TRBV7-8 and TRBJ2-6; 7 nucleotides agree with TRBD1. V shed 5 bases, J shed 0 bases, and the junction held 10 bases outside the gene matches. Germline V gene lookup returns CDR1 SGHVS and CDR2 FQNEAQ. The CDR3 spans 18 residues. CDR3 nucleotide sequence: TGTGCCAGCAGCCCCCTTGGACAGGTCCTCTCTGGGGCCAACGTCCTGACTTTC. It is translated as CASSPLGQVLSGANVLTF. The whole variable domain, remainder taken from reference TRBV7-8 and TRBJ2-6, is GAGVSQSPRYKVAKRGQDVALRCDPISGHVSLFWYQQALGQGPEFLTYFQNEAQLDKSGLPSDRFFAERPEGSVSTLKIQRTQQEDSAVYLCASSPLGQVLSGANVLTFGAGSRLTVL.

V usage is TRBV13 and J usage is TRBJ1-2, with unresolved D. V gave up 2 bases and J gave up 4 bases, with 8 bases separating them. In germline, CDR1 is PRHDT, CDR2 FYEKMQ (reference sequence). CDR3 length equals 13 residues. The CDR3 region has the DNA TGTGCCAGCAGCTTAACACTGGCCTATGGCTACACCTTC. Its protein product is CASSLTLAYGYTF.

The chain carries TRBV7-9 and TRBJ2-7; D is undetermined. CDR3 length equals 14 residues. Germline values: CDR1 SEHNR, CDR2 FQNEAQ (reference sequence). Trimming took 1 base from V and 2 from J, leaving 9 bases between them. The CDR3 protein is CASSLVVWPYEQYF. For the CDR3, the DNA is TGTGCCAGCAGCTTAGTAGTTTGGCCCTACGAGCAGTACTTC. The entire variable domain, with the rest obtained from reference TRBV7-9 and TRBJ2-7, is as follows: DTGVSQNPRHKITKRGQNVTFRCDPISEHNRLYWYRQTLGQGPEFLTYFQNEAQLEKSRLLSDRFSAERPKGSFSTLEIQRTEQGDSAMYLCASSLVVWPYEQYFGPGTRLTVT.

The chain employs TRBV7-8 and TRBJ2-1; D not resolved. CDR1 and CDR2 from the germline V gene are SGHVS and FQNEAQ. The CDR3 has 11 amino acids. Trimming left V 5 bases short and J 9 bases short, with 8 bases between. CDR3 DNA: TGTGCCAGCAGCATGATGGGTGAGCAGTTCTTC. Amino acid sequence: CASSMMGEQFF.

The chain links TRBV6-1 to TRBJ2-3, with a weak D call TRBD1 (5 bases). The CDR3 runs 15 residues. Trimming took 1 base from V and 1 from J, leaving 9 bases between them. The germline gives CDR1 MNHNS, CDR2 SASEGT. The CDR3 region has the DNA TGTGCCAGCAGTGAAGAGGGGCTTGGCACAGATACGCAGTATTTT. Its protein is CASSEEGLGTDTQYF.

The rearrangement links TRBV5-1 to TRBJ2-7; 10 positions match TRBD2. Trimming took 0 bases from V and 6 from J; bases not matched to a gene: 6. The germline V gene has CDR1 SGHRS and CDR2 YFSETQ. The CDR3 contains 15 residues. CDR3 in DNA: TGCGCCAGCAGCTTGGATAGGGGACTAGCGATCGAGCAGTACTTC. Protein sequence: CASSLDRGLAIEQYF. The variable domain in full, with the rest retrieved from reference TRBV5-1 and TRBJ2-7, is KAGVTQTPRYLIKTRGQQVTLSCSPISGHRSVSWYQQTPGQGLQFLFEYFSETQRNKGNFPGRFSGRQFSNSRSEMNVSTLELGDSALYLCASSLDRGLAIEQYFGPGTRLTVT.

The gene calls are TRBV10-1 and TRBJ1-1, with 7 bases identical to TRBD1. The CDR3 extends over 13 amino acids. Germline loops: CDR1 WNHNN, CDR2 SYGVQD (reference sequence). V lost 4 bases to trimming and J lost 5 bases; unmatched junction nucleotides: 4. CDR3 loop: CASSVDRETEAFF. The CDR3 DNA reads TGCGCCAGCAGTGTCGACAGGGAAACTGAAGCTTTCTTT.

The chain has TRBV4-1 and TRBJ2-3; 10 nucleotides align to TRBD2. The CDR3 length is 16 residues. After removal of 0 bases from V and 2 bases from J, the junction contained 2 bases not matched to a gene. Germline CDR1 MGHRA, CDR2 YSYEKL. This chain's CDR3 is CASSQEGLADTDTQYF. DNA of the CDR3: TGCGCCAGCAGCCAAGAAGGACTAGCGGACACAGATACGCAGTATTTT.

The chain carries TRBV5-1 and TRBJ2-2, with TRBD1 matching 7 bases. The CDR3 is 14 residues long. V lost 4 bases to trimming and J lost 6 bases; unmatched junction nucleotides: 6. CDR1 and CDR2 (germline): SGHRS, YFSETQ. CDR3 DNA sequence: TGCGCCAGCAGCACAGGGGATGGCCCCGGGGAGCTGTTTTTT. As protein: CASSTGDGPGELFF.